One T cell receptor beta chain is described in this entry. Its antigen is currently not known. Base quality data are lacking; no much larger clone is found one base away. The immunoSEQ Assay was used to sequence TCR beta CDR3 regions from DNA. Per the source publication's procedure: To compute T cell density, TCR beta template counts were normalized to usable DNA, which was estimated by amplifying housekeeping genes. The preseqR package was used to estimate richness by extrapolating to 400,000 templates for PBMC samples and to 120,000 templates for tissue samples. Clonality was defined as one minus Pielou's evenness. Differential abundance testing on productive amino-acid clonotypes, with a minimum total count of 5 and an alpha of 0.1, was used to identify tissue-enriched TCRs. The Jaccard Index and the Morisita Overlap Index were used to quantify repertoire overlap between compartments. GLIPH grouped TCR beta CDR3s together with public tetramer-defined viral CDR3s, and a viral motif had to include at least three viral sequences and show V-gene enrichment. The source is immuneACCESS, and TCRdb retained only in-frame sequences with V and J called. Part of the clones is not carried over; for the studies checked, unresolved V genes explain less than half of this, and the remainder is unexplained. V and J calls plus clone size are reproduced from that table; the DNA served to infer D and trimming. This sample comprises roughly 48,000 clones, 60% to 85% of them detected only once. The top ten clonotypes cover about 4% of the sample.

These data are taken from a study of T cells in localized non-small cell lung cancer (dated by TCRdb to about 2020). Study-wide context: The study analyzed T cell repertoires of 200 to 300 early-stage NSCLC patients, comparing tumors and uninvolved tumor-adjacent lungs. The cohort was made up of 200 to 250 treatment-naive NSCLC patients whose localized lung tumors had been resected. A mean age of roughly 64 years was recorded for the NSCLC patients, of whom under 150 were male and about 100 were female.

At diagnosis, tumor, uninvolved tumor-adjacent lung and peripheral blood were collected and then preserved as a mix of FFPE and fresh-frozen material. For TCR repertoire profiling, blood samples were analyzed as peripheral blood mononuclear cells. CDR1 and CDR2 are drawn from the germline V gene: MNHEY, SVGAGI. The CDR3 contains 14 residues, cysteine and phenylalanine counted. The sequence is cut down to CDR3 DNA, 42 bases in frame from base 1. Trimming removed 6 bases from V and 7 bases from J, leaving 15 bases between the germline ends. What the work shows at the level of the full study, not this receptor alone: Of the top 100 tumor clones, a median of roughly 56 were detected in paired uninvolved adjacent lung; approximately 30 were also among that lung's top 100. Since the design was exploratory, TCR variables were selected using unadjusted p-values with no false-discovery rate correction. Uninvolved tumor-adjacent lung showed the highest T cell clonality, higher than tumor, which suggests more focused antigenic responses in the uninvolved tumor-adjacent lung. Higher blood T cell density associated with longer overall survival, while higher adjacent-lung clonality associated with shorter survival. Multi-region tumor sequencing was not performed, so intratumor heterogeneity could not be excluded.

The source is a woman aged 35-75 years with stage II lung adenocarcinoma. The rearranged segments are TRBV6-5 and TRBJ1-4, with TRBD1 tentatively as D gene (5 bases match). The sample here was PBMCs, taken before any cancer treatment. The CDR3 reads CASSSPGRTEKLFF. The DNA is as follows: TGTGCCAGCAGCTCCCCGGGACGTACTGAAAAACTGTTTTTT.